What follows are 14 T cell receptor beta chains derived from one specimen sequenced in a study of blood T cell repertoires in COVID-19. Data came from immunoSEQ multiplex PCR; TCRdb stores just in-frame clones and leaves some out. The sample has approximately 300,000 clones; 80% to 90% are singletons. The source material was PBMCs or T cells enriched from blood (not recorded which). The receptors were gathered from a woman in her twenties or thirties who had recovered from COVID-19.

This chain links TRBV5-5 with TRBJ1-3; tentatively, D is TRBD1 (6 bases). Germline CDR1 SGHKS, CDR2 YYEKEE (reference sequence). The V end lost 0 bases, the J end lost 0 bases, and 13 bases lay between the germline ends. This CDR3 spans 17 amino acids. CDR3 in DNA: TGTGCCAGCAGCTTGGCAGGACAGTTTCTCTCTGGAAACACCATATATTTT. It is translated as CASSLAGQFLSGNTIYF.

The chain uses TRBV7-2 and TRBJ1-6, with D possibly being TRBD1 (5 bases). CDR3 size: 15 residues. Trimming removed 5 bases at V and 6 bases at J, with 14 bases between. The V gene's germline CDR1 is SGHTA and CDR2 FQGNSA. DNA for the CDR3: TGTGCCAGCAGCCCTTACCAGGGAATTAATTCACCCCTCCACTTT. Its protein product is CASSPYQGINSPLHF.

This CDR3 reads CASSLGLAVDEQFF. In nucleotides, the CDR3 is TGTGCCAGCAGCTTAGGACTAGCGGTCGATGAGCAGTTCTTC. The chain links TRBV11-2 to TRBJ2-1; TRBD2 matches 9 bases. V shed 1 base, J shed 8 bases, and the junction held 3 bases outside the gene matches. The CDR3 has 14 residues. Germline CDR1 is SGHAT and CDR2 is FQNNGV.

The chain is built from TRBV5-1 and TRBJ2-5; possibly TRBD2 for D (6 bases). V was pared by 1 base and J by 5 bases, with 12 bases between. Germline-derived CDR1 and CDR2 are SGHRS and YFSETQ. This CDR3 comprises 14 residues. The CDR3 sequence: CASSLQNGGETQYF. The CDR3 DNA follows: TGCGCCAGCAGCTTGCAGAATGGAGGGGAGACCCAGTACTTC. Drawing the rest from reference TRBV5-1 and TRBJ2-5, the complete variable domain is KAGVTQTPRYLIKTRGQQVTLSCSPISGHRSVSWYQQTPGQGLQFLFEYFSETQRNKGNFPGRFSGRQFSNSRSEMNVSTLELGDSALYLCASSLQNGGETQYFGPGTRLLVL.

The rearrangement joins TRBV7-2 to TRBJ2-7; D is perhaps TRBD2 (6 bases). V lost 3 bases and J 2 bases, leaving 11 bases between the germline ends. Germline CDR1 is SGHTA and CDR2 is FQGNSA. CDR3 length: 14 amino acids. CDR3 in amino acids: CASSLDGGAYEQYF. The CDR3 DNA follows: TGTGCCAGCAGCTTGGACGGGGGAGCCTACGAGCAGTACTTC.

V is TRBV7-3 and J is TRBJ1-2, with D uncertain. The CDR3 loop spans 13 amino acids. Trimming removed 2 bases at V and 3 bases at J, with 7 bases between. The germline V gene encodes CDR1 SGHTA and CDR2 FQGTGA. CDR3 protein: CASSLGTDYGYTF. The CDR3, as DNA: TGTGCCAGCAGCTTAGGCACCGACTATGGCTACACCTTC.

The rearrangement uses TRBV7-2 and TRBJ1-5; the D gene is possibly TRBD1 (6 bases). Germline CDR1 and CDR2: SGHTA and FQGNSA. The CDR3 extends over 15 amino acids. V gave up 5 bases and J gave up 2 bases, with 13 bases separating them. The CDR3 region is CASSRQVGGNQPQHF. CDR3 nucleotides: TGTGCCAGCAGCAGACAGGTGGGGGGCAATCAGCCCCAGCATTTT. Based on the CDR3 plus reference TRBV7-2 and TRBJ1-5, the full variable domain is GAGVSQSPSNKVTEKGKDVELRCDPISGHTALYWYRQSLGQGLEFLIYFQGNSAPDKSGLPSDRFSAERTGGSVSTLTIQRTQQEDSAVYLCASSRQVGGNQPQHFGDGTRLSIL.

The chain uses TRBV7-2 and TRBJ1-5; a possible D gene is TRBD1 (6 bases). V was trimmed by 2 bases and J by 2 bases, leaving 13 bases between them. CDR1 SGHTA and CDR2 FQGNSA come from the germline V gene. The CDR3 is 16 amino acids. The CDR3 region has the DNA TGTGCCAGCAGCTTACGGGGGGGGCAGGGCAATCAGCCCCAGCATTTT. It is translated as CASSLRGGQGNQPQHF.

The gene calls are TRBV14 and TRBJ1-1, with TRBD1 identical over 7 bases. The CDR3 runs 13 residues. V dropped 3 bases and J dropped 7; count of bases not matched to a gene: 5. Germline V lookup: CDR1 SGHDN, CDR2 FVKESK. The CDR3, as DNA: TGTGCCAGCAGCCATAGGACAGGCGGTGAAGCTTTCTTT. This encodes CASSHRTGGEAFF.

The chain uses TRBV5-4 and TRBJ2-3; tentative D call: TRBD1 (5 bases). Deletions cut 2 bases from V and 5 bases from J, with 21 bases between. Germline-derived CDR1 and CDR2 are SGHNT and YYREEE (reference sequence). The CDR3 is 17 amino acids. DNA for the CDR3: TGTGCCAGCAGCTTCTACTCTGGGGCATTTGGTGGAGATACGCAGTATTTT. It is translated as CASSFYSGAFGGDTQYF.

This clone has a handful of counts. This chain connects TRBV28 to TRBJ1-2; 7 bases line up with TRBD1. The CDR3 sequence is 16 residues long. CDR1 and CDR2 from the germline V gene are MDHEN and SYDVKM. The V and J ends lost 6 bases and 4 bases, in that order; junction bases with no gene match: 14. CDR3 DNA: TGTGCCAGCAGCCCCCGCAGGGGGGCTTTTTCCTATGGCTACACCTTC. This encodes CASSPRRGAFSYGYTF.

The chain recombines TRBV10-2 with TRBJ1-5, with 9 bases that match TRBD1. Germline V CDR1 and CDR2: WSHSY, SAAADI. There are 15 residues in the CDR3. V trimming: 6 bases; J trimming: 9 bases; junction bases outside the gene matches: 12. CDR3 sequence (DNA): TGCGCCAGCAGGGAGGGGGGACAGGGTTTCCCGCCCCAGCATTTT. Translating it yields CASREGGQGFPPQHF.

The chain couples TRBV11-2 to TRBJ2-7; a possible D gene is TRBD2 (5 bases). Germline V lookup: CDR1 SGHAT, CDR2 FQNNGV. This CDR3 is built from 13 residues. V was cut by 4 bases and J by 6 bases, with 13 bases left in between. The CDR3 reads CASSYQEVTEQYF. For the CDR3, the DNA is TGTGCCAGCAGCTATCAGGAGGTGACCGAGCAGTACTTC.

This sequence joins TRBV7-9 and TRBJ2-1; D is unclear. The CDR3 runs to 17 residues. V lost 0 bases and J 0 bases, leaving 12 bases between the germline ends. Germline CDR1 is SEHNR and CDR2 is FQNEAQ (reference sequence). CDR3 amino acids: CASSLALGANSYNEQFF. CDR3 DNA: TGTGCCAGCAGCTTAGCGCTCGGAGCCAACTCCTACAATGAGCAGTTCTTC.